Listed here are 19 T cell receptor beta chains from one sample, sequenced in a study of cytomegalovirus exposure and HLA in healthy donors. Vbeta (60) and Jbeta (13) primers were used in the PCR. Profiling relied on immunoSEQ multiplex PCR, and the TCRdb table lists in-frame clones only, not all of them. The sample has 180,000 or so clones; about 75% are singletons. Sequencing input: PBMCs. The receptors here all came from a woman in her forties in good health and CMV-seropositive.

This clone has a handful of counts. CDR3 in amino acids: CASSDLLGQGAREQYF. CDR3 DNA: TGTGCCAGCAGTGATCTGTTGGGACAGGGGGCGCGGGAGCAGTACTTC. V is TRBV25-1 and J is TRBJ2-7; 12 nucleotides match TRBD1. V shed 3 bases, J shed 7 bases, and the junction held 10 bases outside the gene matches. CDR1 and CDR2 from the germline V gene are MGHDK and SYGVNS. The CDR3 consists of 16 residues.

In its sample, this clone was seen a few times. DNA of the CDR3: TGCGCCAGCAGCTTGGGTAGTTGGGGGCTCCGGGATACGCAGTATTTT. Translating gives CASSLGSWGLRDTQYF. This chain uses TRBV5-1 with TRBJ2-3, with D tentatively TRBD1 (6 bases). V dropped 0 bases and J dropped 6 bases, with 17 bases sitting between them. CDR1 SGHRS and CDR2 YFSETQ come from the germline V gene. The CDR3 runs to 16 residues.

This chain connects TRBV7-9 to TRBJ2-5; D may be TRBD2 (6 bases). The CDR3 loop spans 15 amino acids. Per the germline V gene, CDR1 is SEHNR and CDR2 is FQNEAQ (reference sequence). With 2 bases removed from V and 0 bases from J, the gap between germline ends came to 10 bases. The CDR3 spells CASSLLATYQETQYF. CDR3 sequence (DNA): TGTGCCAGCAGCTTACTAGCGACATACCAAGAGACCCAGTACTTC.

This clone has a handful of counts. This CDR3 reads CASQWDSPGYGYTF. DNA for the CDR3: TGTGCCAGTCAGTGGGACAGCCCCGGGTATGGCTACACCTTC. The V and J genes are TRBV28 and TRBJ1-2; 7 bases agree with TRBD1. V shed 9 bases, J shed 5 bases, and the junction held 12 bases outside the gene matches. The CDR3 sequence is 14 residues long. Per the germline V gene, CDR1 is MDHEN and CDR2 is SYDVKM.

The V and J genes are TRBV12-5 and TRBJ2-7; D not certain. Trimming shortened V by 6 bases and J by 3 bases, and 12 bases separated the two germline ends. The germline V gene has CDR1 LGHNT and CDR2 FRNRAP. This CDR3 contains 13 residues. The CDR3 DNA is TGTGCTAGTGGCTACGACTTAAACTACGAGCAGTACTTC. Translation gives CASGYDLNYEQYF.

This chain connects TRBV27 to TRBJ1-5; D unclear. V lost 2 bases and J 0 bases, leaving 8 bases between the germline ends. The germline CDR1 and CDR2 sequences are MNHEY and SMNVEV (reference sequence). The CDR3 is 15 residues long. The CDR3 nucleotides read TGTGCCAGCAGTTTAGGGCCGTATAGCAATCAGCCCCAGCATTTT. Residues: CASSLGPYSNQPQHF.

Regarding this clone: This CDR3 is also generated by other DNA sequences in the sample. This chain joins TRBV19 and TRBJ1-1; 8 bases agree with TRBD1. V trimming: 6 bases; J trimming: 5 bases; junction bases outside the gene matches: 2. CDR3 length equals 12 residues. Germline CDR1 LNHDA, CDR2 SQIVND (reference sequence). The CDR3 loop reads CASRQGGTEAFF. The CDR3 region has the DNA TGTGCCAGTAGACAGGGGGGTACTGAAGCTTTCTTT.

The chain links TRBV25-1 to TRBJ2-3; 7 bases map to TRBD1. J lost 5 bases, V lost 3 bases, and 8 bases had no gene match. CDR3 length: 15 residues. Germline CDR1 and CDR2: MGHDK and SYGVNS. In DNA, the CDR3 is TGTGCCAGCAGTGACCAACAGGGGCGAGGAGATACGCAGTATTTT. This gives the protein CASSDQQGRGDTQYF.

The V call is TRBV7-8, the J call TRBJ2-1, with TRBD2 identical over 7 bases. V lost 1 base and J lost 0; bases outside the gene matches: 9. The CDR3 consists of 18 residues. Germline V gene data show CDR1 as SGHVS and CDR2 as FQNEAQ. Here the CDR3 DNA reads TGTGCCAGCAGCTTAGAGGAGCGGGAAAGACGCTCCTACAATGAGCAGTTCTTC. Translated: CASSLEERERRSYNEQFF. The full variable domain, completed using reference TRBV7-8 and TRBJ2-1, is GAGVSQSPRYKVAKRGQDVALRCDPISGHVSLFWYQQALGQGPEFLTYFQNEAQLDKSGLPSDRFFAERPEGSVSTLKIQRTQQEDSAVYLCASSLEERERRSYNEQFFGPGTRLTVL.

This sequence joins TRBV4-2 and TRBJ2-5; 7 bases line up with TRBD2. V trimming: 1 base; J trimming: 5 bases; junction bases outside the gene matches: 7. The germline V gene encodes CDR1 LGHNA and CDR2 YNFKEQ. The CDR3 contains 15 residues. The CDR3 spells CASSQAAGVGETQYF. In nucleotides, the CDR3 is TGTGCCAGCAGCCAAGCGGCGGGAGTGGGGGAGACCCAGTACTTC.

This CDR3 is CASIKSGRGAETQYF. The DNA of the CDR3 is TGTGCCAGCATTAAGAGCGGCAGGGGTGCGGAGACCCAGTACTTC. The J gene is TRBJ2-5, the V gene TRBV2, with a tentative D call TRBD1 (6 bases). Germline assignment: CDR1 SNHLY and CDR2 FYNNEI. The CDR3 totals 15 residues. The V end was cut by 7 bases, the J end by 5 bases, with 20 bases between. Filled out from reference TRBV2 and TRBJ2-5, the complete variable domain reads EPEVTQTPSHQVTQMGQEVILRCVPISNHLYFYWYRQILGQKVEFLVSFYNNEISEKSEIFDDQFSVERPDGSNFTLKIRSTKLEDSAMYFCASIKSGRGAETQYFGPGTRLLVL.

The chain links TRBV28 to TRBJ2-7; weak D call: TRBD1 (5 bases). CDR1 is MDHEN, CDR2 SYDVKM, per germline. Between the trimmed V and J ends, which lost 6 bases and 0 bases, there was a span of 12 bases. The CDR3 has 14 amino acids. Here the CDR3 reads CASSREVLSYEQYF. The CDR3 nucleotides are TGTGCCAGCAGCAGGGAAGTCCTCTCCTACGAGCAGTACTTC.

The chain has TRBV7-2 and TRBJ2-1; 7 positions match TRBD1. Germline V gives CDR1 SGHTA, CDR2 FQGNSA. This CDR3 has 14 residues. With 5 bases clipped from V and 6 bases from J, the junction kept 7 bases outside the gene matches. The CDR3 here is CASSPLGTVNEQFF. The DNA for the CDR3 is TGTGCCAGCAGCCCGTTAGGGACAGTCAATGAGCAGTTCTTC.

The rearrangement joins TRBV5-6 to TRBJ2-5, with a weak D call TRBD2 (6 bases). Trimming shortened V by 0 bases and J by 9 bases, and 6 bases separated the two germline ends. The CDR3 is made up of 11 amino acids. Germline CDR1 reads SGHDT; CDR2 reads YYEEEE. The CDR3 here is CASSLAGAQYF. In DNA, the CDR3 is TGTGCCAGCAGCTTGGCGGGGGCCCAGTACTTC.

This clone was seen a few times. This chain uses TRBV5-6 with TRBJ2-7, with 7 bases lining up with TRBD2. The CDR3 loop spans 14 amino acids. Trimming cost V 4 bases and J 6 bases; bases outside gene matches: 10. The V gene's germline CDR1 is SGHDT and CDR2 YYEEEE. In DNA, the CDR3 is TGTGCCAGCAGCCCCCCGCGGGGGTACAGCGAGCAGTACTTC. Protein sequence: CASSPPRGYSEQYF.

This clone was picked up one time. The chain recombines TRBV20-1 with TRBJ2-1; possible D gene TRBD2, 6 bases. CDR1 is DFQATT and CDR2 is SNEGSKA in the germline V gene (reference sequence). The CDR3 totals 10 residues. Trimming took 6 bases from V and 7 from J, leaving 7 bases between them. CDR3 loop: CSAGGNEQFF. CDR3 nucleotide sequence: TGCAGTGCCGGGGGTAATGAGCAGTTCTTC.

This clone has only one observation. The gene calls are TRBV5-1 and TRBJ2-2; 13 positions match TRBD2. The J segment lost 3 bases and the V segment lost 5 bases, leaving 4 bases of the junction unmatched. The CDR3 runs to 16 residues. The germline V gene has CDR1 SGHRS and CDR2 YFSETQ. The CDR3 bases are TGCGCCAGCAGGCCGGGACTAGCGGGGTACACCGGGGAGCTGTTTTTT. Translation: CASRPGLAGYTGELFF.

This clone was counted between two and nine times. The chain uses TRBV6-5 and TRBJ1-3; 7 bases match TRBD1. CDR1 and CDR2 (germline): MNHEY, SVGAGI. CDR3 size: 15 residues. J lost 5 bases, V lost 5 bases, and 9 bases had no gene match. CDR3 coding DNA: TGTGCCAGCAGTAAAAGGCCGGGACAGAGAAACACCATATATTTT. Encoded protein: CASSKRPGQRNTIYF.

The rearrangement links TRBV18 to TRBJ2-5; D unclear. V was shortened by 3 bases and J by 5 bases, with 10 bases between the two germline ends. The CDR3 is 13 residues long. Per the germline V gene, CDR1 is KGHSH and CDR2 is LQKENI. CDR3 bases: TGTGCCAGCTCACCCATGAAAGCGGAGACCCAGTACTTC. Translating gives CASSPMKAETQYF.